What follows describes a single T cell receptor beta chain. The record originates from a study of TIL therapy for anti-PD-1-resistant metastatic lung cancer. Study-level background: Tumors carried a median about 1.6 non-synonymous mutations per megabase.

Time point defined: pre-treatment sample, taken before nivolumab and TIL therapy. Sequencing used immunoSEQ v3. The data were produced by immunoSEQ multiplex PCR, yet TCRdb's version contains in-frame clones alone and is incomplete. Of roughly 11,000 clones in the sample, more than 75% were seen once. Here the sequenced sample was blood, taken at baseline. The receptor comes from a person aged 25-80 years with non-small cell lung cancer.

CDR3 residues: CASSLGDRANYGYTF. The CDR3 DNA is TGTGCCAGCAGCTTAGGTGACAGAGCTAACTATGGCTACACCTTC. The chain couples TRBV7-2 to TRBJ1-2; D may be TRBD1 (5 bases). The V gene's germline CDR1 is SGHTA and CDR2 FQGNSA. Between the trimmed V and J ends, which lost 1 base and 0 bases, there was a span of 9 bases. The length of the CDR3 is 15 residues.